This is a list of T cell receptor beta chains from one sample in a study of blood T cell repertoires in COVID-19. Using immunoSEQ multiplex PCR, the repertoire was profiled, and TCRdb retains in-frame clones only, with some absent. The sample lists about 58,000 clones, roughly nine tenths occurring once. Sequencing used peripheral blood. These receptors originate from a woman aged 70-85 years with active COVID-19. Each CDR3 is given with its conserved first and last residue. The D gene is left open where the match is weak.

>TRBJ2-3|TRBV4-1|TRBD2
TGCGCCAGCAGCCAAGAGAGTGGACTAGCGTCAGATACGCAGTATTTT
CASSQESGLASDTQYF
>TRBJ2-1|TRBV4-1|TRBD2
TGCGCCAGCAGCCAACCGGGACTAGCGGACAATGAGCAGTTCTTC
CASSQPGLADNEQFF
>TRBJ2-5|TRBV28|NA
TGTGCCAGCAGTTTATCAGGTTTTGGGGGGGAGACCCAGTACTTC
CASSLSGFGGETQYF
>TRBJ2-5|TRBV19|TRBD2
TGTGCCAGTAGTGGGGATGCTAGCGGGACCTTAGGCGGGACCCAGTACTTC
CASSGDASGTLGGTQYF
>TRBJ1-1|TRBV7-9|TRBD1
TGTGCCAGCAGCCCCCGGACAGGGGCCCTGAACACTGAAGCTTTCTTT
CASSPRTGALNTEAFF